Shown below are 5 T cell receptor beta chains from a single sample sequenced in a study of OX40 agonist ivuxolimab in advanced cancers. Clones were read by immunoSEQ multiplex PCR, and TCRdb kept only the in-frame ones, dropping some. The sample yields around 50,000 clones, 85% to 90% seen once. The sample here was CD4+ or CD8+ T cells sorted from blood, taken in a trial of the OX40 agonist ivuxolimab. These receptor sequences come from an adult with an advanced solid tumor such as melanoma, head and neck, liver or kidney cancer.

The CDR3 sequence is CASSPRQGRDHEQYF. The CDR3 DNA reads as TGTGCCAGCAGTCCCCGACAGGGAAGAGACCACGAGCAGTACTTC. The rearrangement uses TRBV27 and TRBJ2-7; 7 bases are a match to TRBD1. The J segment lost 5 bases and the V segment lost 5 bases, leaving 12 bases of the junction unmatched. The CDR3 contains 15 residues. Looked up from germline, CDR1 is MNHEY and CDR2 is SMNVEV (reference sequence).

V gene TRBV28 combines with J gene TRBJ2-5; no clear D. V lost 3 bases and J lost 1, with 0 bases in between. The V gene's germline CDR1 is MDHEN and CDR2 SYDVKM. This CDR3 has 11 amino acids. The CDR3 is CASSFQETQYF. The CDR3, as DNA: TGTGCCAGCAGTTTCCAAGAGACCCAGTACTTC.

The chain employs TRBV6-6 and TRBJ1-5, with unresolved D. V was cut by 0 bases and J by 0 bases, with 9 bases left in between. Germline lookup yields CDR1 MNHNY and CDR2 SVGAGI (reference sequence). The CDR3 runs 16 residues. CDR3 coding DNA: TGTGCCAGCAGTTACTCGCGAGGAACTAGCAATCAGCCCCAGCATTTT. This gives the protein CASSYSRGTSNQPQHF.

In DNA, the CDR3 is TGTGCCAGCAGCTTAGCGACCGGGACGAGCTCCTACGAGCAGTACTTC. This sequence encodes CASSLATGTSSYEQYF. The V and J genes are TRBV7-2 and TRBJ2-7; the D gene could be TRBD1 or TRBD2 (5 bases each). Germline V lookup: CDR1 SGHTA, CDR2 FQGNSA. The length of the CDR3 is 16 residues. Trimming shortened V by 0 bases and J by 0 bases, and 12 bases separated the two germline ends. Looking up the rest from reference TRBV7-2 and TRBJ2-7 gives the full variable domain: GAGVSQSPSNKVTEKGKDVELRCDPISGHTALYWYRQSLGQGLEFLIYFQGNSAPDKSGLPSDRFSAERTGGSVSTLTIQRTQQEDSAVYLCASSLATGTSSYEQYFGPGTRLTVT.

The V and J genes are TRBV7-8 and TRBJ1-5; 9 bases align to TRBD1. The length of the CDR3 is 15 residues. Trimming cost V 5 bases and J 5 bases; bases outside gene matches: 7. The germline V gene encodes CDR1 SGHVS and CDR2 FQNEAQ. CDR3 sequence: CASSLGDRADQPQHF. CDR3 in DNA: TGTGCCAGCAGCCTCGGGGACAGGGCAGATCAGCCCCAGCATTTT.